The rows below give T cell receptor beta chains drawn from one sample of a study of vaccination and CD4 T cells after COVID-19. TCRdb called the PCR reads again in MiXCR, with one record for every CDR3 protein. This sample carries 15,000 to 25,000 distinct CDR3 sequences, 38% of them seen once, and the ten largest clones take about 14%. The antigens of these receptors remain unknown. The specimen sequenced was cultured CD4+ T cells from blood. These TCRs come from a human donor with COVID-19. Both conserved end residues are part of each CDR3. D genes are given only for firm matches. Rows give clone size only sometimes, using once, few, many, or a class for an expanded clone.

CDR3 protein: CSASPRGRTDTQYF; CDR3 DNA: TGCAGTGCTAGCCCGCGGGGACGCACAGATACGCAGTATTTT; V gene: TRBV20-1; D gene: -; J gene: TRBJ2-3; CDR3 length: 14; clone size: -
CDR3 protein: CASSLGQLNTEAFF; CDR3 DNA: TGTGCCAGCAGCTTGGGACAGCTGAACACTGAAGCTTTCTTT; V gene: TRBV7-2; D gene: TRBD1; J gene: TRBJ1-1; CDR3 length: 14; clone size: -
CDR3 protein: CASTPGHSYNEQFF; CDR3 DNA: TGTGCCAGCACTCCGGGACACTCCTACAATGAGCAGTTCTTC; V gene: TRBV27; D gene: -; J gene: TRBJ2-1; CDR3 length: 14; clone size: -
CDR3 protein: CASSWGLGETQYF; CDR3 DNA: TGTGCCAGCAGTTGGGGACTAGGAGAGACCCAGTACTTC; V gene: TRBV7-8; D gene: TRBD2; J gene: TRBJ2-5; CDR3 length: 13; clone size: -
CDR3 protein: CASSERGRDRGTEAFF; CDR3 DNA: TGTGCCAGCAGTGAAAGAGGTCGGGATAGGGGCACTGAAGCTTTCTTT; V gene: TRBV6-1; D gene: -; J gene: TRBJ1-1; CDR3 length: 16; clone size: few
CDR3 protein: CASSYESGSRFKQYF; CDR3 DNA: TGTGCCAGCAGTTACGAATCTGGAAGTCGGTTCAAGCAGTACTTC; V gene: TRBV6-5; D gene: -; J gene: TRBJ2-7; CDR3 length: 15; clone size: once
CDR3 protein: CAIRNRDGPGVAFF; CDR3 DNA: TGTGCCATCAGGAACAGGGATGGCCCCGGGGTGGCTTTCTTT; V gene: TRBV10-3; D gene: -; J gene: TRBJ1-1; CDR3 length: 14; clone size: few
CDR3 protein: CSASTTSGDTGELFF; CDR3 DNA: TGCAGTGCTTCCACAACTAGCGGTGACACCGGGGAGCTGTTTTTT; V gene: TRBV20-1; D gene: TRBD2; J gene: TRBJ2-2; CDR3 length: 15; clone size: -
CDR3 protein: CASRGTGDSPLHF; CDR3 DNA: TGTGCCAGCAGAGGGACAGGGGACTCACCCCTCCACTTT; V gene: TRBV2; D gene: TRBD1; J gene: TRBJ1-6; CDR3 length: 13; clone size: -
CDR3 protein: CASSERGGWNTGELFF; CDR3 DNA: TGTGCCAGCAGTGAGCGCGGGGGTTGGAACACCGGGGAGCTGTTTTTT; V gene: TRBV25-1; D gene: TRBD2; J gene: TRBJ2-2; CDR3 length: 16; clone size: few
CDR3 protein: CASSSPPTQYF; CDR3 DNA: TGTGCCAGCAGCTCCCCCCCGACCCAGTACTTC; V gene: TRBV7-9; D gene: -; J gene: TRBJ2-5; CDR3 length: 11; clone size: -
CDR3 protein: CATSDSGTANTYEQYF; CDR3 DNA: TGTGCCACCAGTGATTCCGGGACAGCCAACACCTACGAGCAGTACTTC; V gene: TRBV24-1; D gene: TRBD1; J gene: TRBJ2-7; CDR3 length: 16; clone size: few
CDR3 protein: CASSRRAGELFF; CDR3 DNA: TGTGCCAGCAGCCGCAGGGCCGGGGAGCTGTTTTTT; V gene: TRBV7-2; D gene: -; J gene: TRBJ2-2; CDR3 length: 12; clone size: few
CDR3 protein: CAISESGQGAYGYTF; CDR3 DNA: TGTGCCATCAGTGAGTCGGGGCAGGGGGCCTATGGCTACACCTTC; V gene: TRBV10-3; D gene: TRBD1; J gene: TRBJ1-2; CDR3 length: 15; clone size: -
CDR3 protein: CASGLLGGTGELFF; CDR3 DNA: TGTGCTAGTGGTTTGCTAGGGGGGACCGGGGAGCTGTTTTTT; V gene: TRBV12-5; D gene: -; J gene: TRBJ2-2; CDR3 length: 14; clone size: few
CDR3 protein: CASSTGPPGNTIYF; CDR3 DNA: TGTGCCAGCAGCACAGGGCCGCCTGGAAACACCATATATTTT; V gene: TRBV6-1; D gene: -; J gene: TRBJ1-3; CDR3 length: 14; clone size: -
CDR3 protein: CASSSQTSSYNEQFF; CDR3 DNA: TGTGCCAGTAGTTCCCAGACTAGCTCCTACAATGAGCAGTTCTTC; V gene: TRBV19; D gene: -; J gene: TRBJ2-1; CDR3 length: 15; clone size: -